These 25 T cell receptor beta chains share one sample of origin, sequenced in a study of T cells in Graves' hyperthyroidism and ophthalmopathy. Authors of the study amplified TCR beta CDR3 regions from RNA transcripts. The TCR CDR3 was amplified in a first-round RT-PCR using the HTBI primer set. TCRdb used MiXCR to reprocess the multiplex PCR reads, holding one entry per CDR3 protein. The sample has more than 150,000 distinct CDR3 sequences, 17% seen once. Sequences were obtained from blood. The receptors shown here come from a woman between 45 and 60 years old with Graves' hyperthyroidism.

This clonotype was counted ten times or more. The chain has TRBV29-1 and TRBJ2-1; TRBD1 is a possible D gene (6 bases). The CDR3 is made up of 11 amino acids. With 4 bases removed from V and 12 bases from J, the gap between germline ends came to 13 bases. From germline, CDR1 is SQVTM and CDR2 ANQGSEA. As DNA, the CDR3 is TGCAGCGTTGTGACAGGCCTTGGGCAGTTCTTC. This sequence encodes CSVVTGLGQFF.

This clonotype appeared many times. The chain employs TRBV7-9 and TRBJ1-2; no reliable D call. Germline lookup yields CDR1 SEHNR and CDR2 FQNEAQ (reference sequence). V lost 6 bases and J 6 bases, leaving 11 bases between the germline ends. The CDR3 has 12 residues. The CDR3, as DNA: TGTGCCAGCAGGCGCTCATGGGATGGCTACACCTTC. Protein product: CASRRSWDGYTF.

The chain recombines TRBV12-3 or TRBV12-4 with TRBJ2-7; D is unresolved. V was pared by 3 bases and J by 7 bases, with 13 bases between. This CDR3 comprises 13 residues. CDR3 DNA sequence: TGTGCCAGCAGTTTGGCGCTTAGTAGGGAGCAGTACTTC. This codes for CASSLALSREQYF.

This clonotype was seen ten or more times. The chain uses TRBV9 and TRBJ1-5; a possible D gene is TRBD1 (6 bases). CDR1 and CDR2 (germline): SGDLS, YYNGEE. V lost 4 bases to trimming and J lost 0 bases, with 11 bases between them. The CDR3 loop spans 15 amino acids. CDR3 nucleotides: TGTGCCAGCAGCCCCGGACAGAATAGCAATCAGCCCCAGCATTTT. Residues: CASSPGQNSNQPQHF.

The V gene is TRBV20-1, the J gene TRBJ1-4; tentatively, D is TRBD1 (5 bases). The germline V gene has CDR1 DFQATT and CDR2 SNEGSKA (reference sequence). V was clipped by 6 bases and J by 8 bases, with 16 bases between them. The CDR3 is 13 residues long. CDR3 sequence: CSAHGGNREKLFF. CDR3 DNA: TGCAGTGCCCATGGGGGTAATAGAGAAAAACTGTTTTTT.

The sample holds many counts of this clonotype. This chain connects TRBV15 to TRBJ2-1; 8 positions agree with TRBD2. The CDR3 loop spans 15 amino acids. V trimming: 5 bases; J trimming: 6 bases; junction bases outside the gene matches: 9. Germline V CDR1 and CDR2: LNHNV, YYDKDF (reference sequence). CDR3 region: CATSPGRGPFNEQFF. In DNA, the CDR3 is TGTGCCACCAGCCCCGGGAGGGGACCCTTCAATGAGCAGTTCTTC.

This clonotype was recorded at least ten times. V is TRBV19 and J is TRBJ1-5, with TRBD1 matching 7 bases. CDR1 is LNHDA and CDR2 is SQIVND in the germline V gene (reference sequence). The J segment lost 4 bases and the V segment lost 9 bases, leaving 9 bases of the junction unmatched. The CDR3 runs 14 residues. CDR3 coding DNA: TGTGCCAGATACTCCGGGACAGAGAATCAGCCCCAGCATTTT. Its protein is CARYSGTENQPQHF.

The J gene is TRBJ1-4, the V gene TRBV19; D unclear. V was pared by 5 bases and J by 7 bases, with 5 bases between. Germline V gives CDR1 LNHDA, CDR2 SQIVND (reference sequence). The CDR3 contains 11 residues. This CDR3 is CASSYSEKLFF. DNA of the CDR3: TGTGCCAGTAGTTACAGTGAAAAACTGTTTTTT.

At least ten counts were recorded for this clonotype. The chain recombines TRBV6-5 with TRBJ2-7; D not certain. CDR3 length: 11 amino acids. Germline V gene lookup returns CDR1 MNHEY and CDR2 SVGAGI. V dropped 2 bases and J dropped 5 bases, with 4 bases sitting between them. The CDR3 loop reads CASSYGDEQYF. The DNA for the CDR3 is TGTGCCAGCAGTTACGGGGACGAGCAGTACTTC.

This clonotype was picked up many times. The chain carries TRBV5-1 and TRBJ2-3; possibly TRBD2 for D (6 bases). Between the trimmed V and J ends, which lost 2 bases and 2 bases, there was a span of 12 bases. This CDR3 is 15 amino acids long. Germline V gives CDR1 SGHRS, CDR2 YFSETQ. The CDR3 loop reads CASSFRPGVTDTQYF. The CDR3, as DNA: TGCGCCAGCAGCTTCCGCCCGGGGGTCACAGATACGCAGTATTTT.

This clonotype was observed at least ten times. V gene TRBV6-1 combines with J gene TRBJ1-1, with 7 bases lining up with TRBD1. The CDR3 covers 14 residues. CDR1 is MNHNS and CDR2 is SASEGT in the germline V gene. The junction had 5 bases not matched to a gene; V was cut back by 5 bases and J by 2 bases. CDR3 amino acids: CASSIYRGNTEAFF. Written as DNA, the CDR3 is TGTGCCAGCAGTATTTACAGGGGAAACACTGAAGCTTTCTTT.

This clonotype came up many times. The rearrangement uses TRBV6-6 and TRBJ1-2; a possible D gene is TRBD1 (5 bases). Germline values: CDR1 MNHNY, CDR2 SVGAGI (reference sequence). The CDR3 is 14 residues long. Trimming cost V 0 bases and J 3 bases, with 8 bases left between them. CDR3 protein: CASSYSGQDYGYTF. The CDR3 bases are TGTGCCAGCAGTTACTCGGGGCAGGACTATGGCTACACCTTC.

There are a few counts of this clonotype. V is TRBV7-2 and J is TRBJ1-4, with D possibly matching TRBD1 (6 bases). The germline V gene encodes CDR1 SGHTA and CDR2 FQGNSA. The CDR3 has 15 residues. Trimming cost V 1 base and J 8 bases, with 14 bases left between them. In nucleotides, the CDR3 is TGTGCCAGCAGCTTAGTGGGGGGCTCAAAAGAAAAACTGTTTTTT. As protein: CASSLVGGSKEKLFF.

This clonotype occurred many times. The J gene is TRBJ2-3, the V gene TRBV6-2 or TRBV6-3; 12 bases fit TRBD2. Germline V gene lookup returns CDR1 MNHEY and CDR2 SVGEGT. J lost 3 bases, V lost 6 bases, and 7 bases had no gene match. The CDR3 runs to 16 residues. DNA for the CDR3: TGTGCCAGCAGGCCTAGCGGGGGGGCCTTAACAGATACGCAGTATTTT. Amino acids: CASRPSGGALTDTQYF.

This clonotype occurred many times. The V gene is TRBV20-1, the J gene TRBJ2-4, with D perhaps TRBD1 (6 bases). V lost 2 bases to trimming and J lost 4 bases, with 15 bases between them. The germline CDR1 and CDR2 sequences are DFQATT and SNEGSKA (reference sequence). The CDR3 runs 15 residues. The CDR3 region has the DNA TGCAGTGCTAGAAGACGGGACACCGGGAAAAACATTCAGTACTTC. Translating gives CSARRRDTGKNIQYF.

For this clonotype: A much larger clone sits a single nucleotide away, making a read error possible. The chain joins TRBV6-1 to TRBJ1-1; maybe TRBD1 (5 bases). The CDR3 is 14 amino acids. CDR1 MNHNS and CDR2 SASEGT come from the germline V gene. Trimming removed 6 bases at V and 0 bases at J, with 11 bases between. The CDR3 coding sequence is TGTGCCAGCAGCACGGGACCCTTGAACACTGAAGCTTTCTTT. Translation gives CASSTGPLNTEAFF.

The table lists this clonotype with many counts. The chain has TRBV6-1 and TRBJ1-5; weak D call: TRBD1 (6 bases). The CDR3 runs 15 residues. CDR1 and CDR2 (germline): MNHNS, SASEGT. Trimming left V 6 bases short and J 5 bases short, with 17 bases between. The CDR3 loop reads CASRTLQGGYQPQHF. The CDR3 nucleotides read TGTGCCAGCAGGACACTACAGGGAGGGTATCAGCCCCAGCATTTT.

This clonotype was seen at least ten times. V gene TRBV12-3 or TRBV12-4 combines with J gene TRBJ1-3; D is undetermined. V was shortened by 8 bases and J by 0 bases, with 8 bases between the two germline ends. The CDR3 is made up of 13 amino acids. The CDR3: CASAPSSGNTIYF. CDR3 in DNA: TGTGCCAGCGCACCGAGCTCTGGAAACACCATATATTTT.

This clonotype was seen at least ten times. The chain links TRBV20-1 to TRBJ1-5; D remains unclear. Trimming pared 1 base from V and 0 bases from J, leaving 10 bases between. The CDR3 is made up of 15 amino acids. Germline V gene lookup returns CDR1 DFQATT and CDR2 SNEGSKA (reference sequence). CDR3 sequence reads: CSARGVTYSNQPQHF. CDR3 DNA: TGCAGTGCTAGAGGGGTGACCTATAGCAATCAGCCCCAGCATTTT.

The chain carries TRBV27 and TRBJ2-7; D tentatively reads TRBD1 or TRBD2 (5 bases each). The CDR3 totals 14 residues. Germline V lookup: CDR1 MNHEY, CDR2 SMNVEV (reference sequence). Trimming took off 6 bases at V and 0 bases at J, with 12 bases between the two ends. The CDR3 region is CASSPGTYSYEQYF. The CDR3 bases are TGTGCCAGCAGCCCGGGGACCTACTCCTACGAGCAGTACTTC.

The chain couples TRBV6-5 to TRBJ2-5, with D unclear. The germline V gene has CDR1 MNHEY and CDR2 SVGAGI. The germline V and J ends were trimmed by 4 bases and 5 bases, with 17 bases remaining between them. The CDR3 totals 15 residues. CDR3 amino acids: CASSFNLGICETQYF. In nucleotides, the CDR3 is TGTGCCAGCAGTTTCAACCTAGGTATATGTGAGACCCAGTACTTC.

This clonotype was found many times. J is TRBJ2-5 and V is TRBV7-9, with TRBD2 matching 15 bases. CDR1 and CDR2 from the germline V gene are SEHNR and FQNEAQ (reference sequence). Trimming at V came to 5 bases and at J to 2 bases, leaving 3 bases not matched to a gene. The CDR3 totals 16 residues. CDR3 residues: CASSAGLAGGQETQYF. Written as DNA, the CDR3 is TGTGCCAGCAGCGCCGGACTAGCGGGGGGGCAAGAGACCCAGTACTTC.

V usage is TRBV28 and J usage is TRBJ2-7; TRBD1 agrees at 12 bases. Germline loops: CDR1 MDHEN, CDR2 SYDVKM. The CDR3 covers 16 residues. Germline trimming cut 3 bases from V and 6 bases from J; bases unmatched to any gene: 9. The CDR3: CASSLLYRDRGPEQYF. The CDR3 DNA sequence: TGTGCCAGCAGTTTGTTATACCGGGACAGGGGGCCCGAGCAGTACTTC. Complete variable domain (other parts from reference TRBV28 and TRBJ2-7): DVKVTQSSRYLVKRTGEKVFLECVQDMDHENMFWYRQDPGLGLRLIYFSYDVKMKEKGDIPEGYSVSREKKERFSLILESASTNQTSMYLCASSLLYRDRGPEQYFGPGTRLTVT.

In this sample, this clonotype turned up many times. The V gene is TRBV19, the J gene TRBJ1-2; 11 bases fit TRBD1. The trim removed 7 bases at V and 7 bases at J, leaving 17 bases unmatched. The germline CDR1 and CDR2 sequences are LNHDA and SQIVND (reference sequence). This CDR3 is 17 amino acids long. CDR3 sequence: CASKPPLGQGDRSGYTF. The CDR3 nucleotides read TGTGCCAGTAAGCCCCCTCTGGGACAGGGGGATAGGAGTGGCTACACCTTC.

The chain employs TRBV20-1 and TRBJ1-5, with a possible D match to TRBD1 (6 bases). The CDR3 runs to 14 residues. CDR1 DFQATT and CDR2 SNEGSKA come from the germline V gene (reference sequence). Trimming took off 0 bases at V and 1 base at J, with 7 bases between the two ends. CDR3 region: CSAREGASNQPQHF. CDR3 DNA: TGCAGTGCTAGAGAGGGGGCCAGCAATCAGCCCCAGCATTTT.